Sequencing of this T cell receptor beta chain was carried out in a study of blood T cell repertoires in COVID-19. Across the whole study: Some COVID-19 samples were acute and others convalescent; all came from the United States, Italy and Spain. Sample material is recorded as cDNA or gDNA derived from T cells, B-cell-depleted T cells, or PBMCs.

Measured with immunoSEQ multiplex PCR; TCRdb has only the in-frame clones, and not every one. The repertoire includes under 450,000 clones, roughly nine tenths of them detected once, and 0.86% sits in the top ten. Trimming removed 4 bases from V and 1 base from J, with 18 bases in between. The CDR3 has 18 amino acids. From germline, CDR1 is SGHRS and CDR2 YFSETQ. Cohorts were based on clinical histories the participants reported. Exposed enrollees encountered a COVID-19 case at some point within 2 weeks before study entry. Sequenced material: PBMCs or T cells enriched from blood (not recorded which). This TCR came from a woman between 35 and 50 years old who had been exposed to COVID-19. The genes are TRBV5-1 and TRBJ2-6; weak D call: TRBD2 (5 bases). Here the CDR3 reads CASSLGLRESSGANVLTF. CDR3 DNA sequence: TGCGCCAGCAGCCTAGGACTGAGAGAGTCGTCTGGGGCCAACGTCCTGACTTTC.